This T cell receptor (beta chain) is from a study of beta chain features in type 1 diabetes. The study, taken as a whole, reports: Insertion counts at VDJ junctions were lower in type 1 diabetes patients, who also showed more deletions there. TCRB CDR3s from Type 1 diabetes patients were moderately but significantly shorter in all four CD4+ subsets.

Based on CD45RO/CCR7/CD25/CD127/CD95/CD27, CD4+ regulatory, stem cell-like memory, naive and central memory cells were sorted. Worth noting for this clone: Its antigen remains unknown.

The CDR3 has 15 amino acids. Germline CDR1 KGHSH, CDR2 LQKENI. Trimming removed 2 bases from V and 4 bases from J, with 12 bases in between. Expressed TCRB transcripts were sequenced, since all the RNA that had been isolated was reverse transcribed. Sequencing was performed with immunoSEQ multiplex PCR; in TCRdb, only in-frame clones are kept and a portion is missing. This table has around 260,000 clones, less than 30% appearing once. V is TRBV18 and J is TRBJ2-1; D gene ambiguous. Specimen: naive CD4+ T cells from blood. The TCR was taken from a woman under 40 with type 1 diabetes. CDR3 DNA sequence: TGTGCCAGCTCACCAGGGCTATCTTTTTACAATGAGCAGTTCTTC. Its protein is CASSPGLSFYNEQFF. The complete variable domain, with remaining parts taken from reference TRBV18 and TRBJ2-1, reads NAGVMQNPRHLVRRRGQEARLRCSPMKGHSHVYWYRQLPEEGLKFMVYLQKENIIDESGMPKERFSAEFPKEGPSILRIQQVVRGDSAAYFCASSPGLSFYNEQFFGPGTRLTVL.